A single TCR beta chain is shown here with its context. The data originate from a study of cytomegalovirus exposure and HLA in healthy donors. V dropped 11 bases and J dropped 7 bases, with 20 bases sitting between them. The CDR3 has 13 residues. The V gene's germline CDR1 is SNHLY and CDR2 FYNNEI. The assay was immunoSEQ multiplex PCR, and TCRdb's table has in-frame clones only and misses some. The profile shows about 89,000 clones, less than 90% of them singletons. Material for sequencing was PBMCs. The sequence was collected from a young woman in good health and CMV-seropositive. This chain links TRBV2 with TRBJ1-1; D unclear. The CDR3 spells CAGRTAVAGEAFF. CDR3 DNA: TGTGCCGGGAGGACGGCAGTTGCAGGTGAAGCTTTCTTT.